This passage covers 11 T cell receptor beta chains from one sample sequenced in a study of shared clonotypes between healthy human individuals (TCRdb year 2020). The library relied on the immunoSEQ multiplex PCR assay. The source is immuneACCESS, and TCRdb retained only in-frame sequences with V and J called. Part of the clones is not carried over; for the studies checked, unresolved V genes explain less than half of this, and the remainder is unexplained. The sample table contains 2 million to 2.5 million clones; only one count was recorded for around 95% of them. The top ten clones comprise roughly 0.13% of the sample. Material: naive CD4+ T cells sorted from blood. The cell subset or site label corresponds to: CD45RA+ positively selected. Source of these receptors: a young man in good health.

The CDR3 nucleotides read TGTGCCAGCAGCGCGGGACAGCTCTACGAGCAGTACTTC. It is translated as CASSAGQLYEQYF. This chain uses TRBV7-6 with TRBJ2-7, with D possibly matching TRBD1 (7 bases). Germline values: CDR1 SGHVS, CDR2 FNYEAQ. V was shortened by 5 bases and J by 3 bases, with 11 bases between the two germline ends. This CDR3 comprises 13 residues.

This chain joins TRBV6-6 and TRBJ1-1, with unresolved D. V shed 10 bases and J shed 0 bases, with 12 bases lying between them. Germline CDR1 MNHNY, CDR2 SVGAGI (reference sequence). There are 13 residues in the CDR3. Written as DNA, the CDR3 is TGTGCCACCAATCCGCGGGTGAACACTGAAGCTTTCTTT. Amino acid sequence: CATNPRVNTEAFF.

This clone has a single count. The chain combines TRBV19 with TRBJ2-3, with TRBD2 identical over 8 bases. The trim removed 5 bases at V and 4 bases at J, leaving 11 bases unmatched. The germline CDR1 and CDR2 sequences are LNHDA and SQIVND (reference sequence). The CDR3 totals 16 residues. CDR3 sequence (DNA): TGTGCCAGTAGTTCTCCTATAGCGGGATCCGCAGATACGCAGTATTTT. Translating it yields CASSSPIAGSADTQYF.

The CDR3 loop is CASTQKGGPRNTEAFF. The CDR3 coding sequence is TGTGCCAGCACCCAGAAGGGTGGACCCCGAAACACTGAAGCTTTCTTT. The chain has TRBV6-6 and TRBJ1-1; no definite D call. This CDR3 contains 16 residues. CDR1 MNHNY and CDR2 SVGAGI come from the germline V gene (reference sequence). V lost 7 bases and J 2 bases, leaving 20 bases between the germline ends.

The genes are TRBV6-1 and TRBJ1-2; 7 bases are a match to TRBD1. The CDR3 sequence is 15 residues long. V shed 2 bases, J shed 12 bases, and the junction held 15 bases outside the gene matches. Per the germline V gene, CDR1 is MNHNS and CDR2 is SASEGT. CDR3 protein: CASSESLTGPVAHTF. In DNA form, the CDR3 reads TGTGCCAGCAGTGAAAGCTTGACAGGGCCGGTTGCTCACACCTTC.

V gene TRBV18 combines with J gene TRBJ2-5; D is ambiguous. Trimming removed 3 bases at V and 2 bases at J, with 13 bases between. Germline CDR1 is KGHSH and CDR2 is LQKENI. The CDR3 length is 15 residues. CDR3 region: CASSPPGFTQETQYF. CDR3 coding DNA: TGTGCCAGCTCACCGCCGGGCTTCACTCAAGAGACCCAGTACTTC. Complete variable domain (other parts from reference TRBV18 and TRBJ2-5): NAGVMQNPRHLVRRRGQEARLRCSPMKGHSHVYWYRQLPEEGLKFMVYLQKENIIDESGMPKERFSAEFPKEGPSILRIQQVVRGDSAAYFCASSPPGFTQETQYFGPGTRLLVL.

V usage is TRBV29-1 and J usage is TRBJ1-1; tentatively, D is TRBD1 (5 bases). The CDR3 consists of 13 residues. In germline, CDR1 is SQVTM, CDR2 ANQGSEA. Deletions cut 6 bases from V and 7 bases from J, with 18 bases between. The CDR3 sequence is CSVRTGGAVEAFF. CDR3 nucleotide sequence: TGCAGCGTGCGCACCGGTGGGGCGGTTGAAGCTTTCTTT.

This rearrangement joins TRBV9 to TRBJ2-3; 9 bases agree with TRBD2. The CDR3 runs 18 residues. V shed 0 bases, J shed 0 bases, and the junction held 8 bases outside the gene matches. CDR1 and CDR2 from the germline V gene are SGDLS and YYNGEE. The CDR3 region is CASSVVIAGASSTDTQYF. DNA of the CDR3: TGTGCCAGCAGCGTAGTGATAGCGGGGGCATCTAGCACAGATACGCAGTATTTT.

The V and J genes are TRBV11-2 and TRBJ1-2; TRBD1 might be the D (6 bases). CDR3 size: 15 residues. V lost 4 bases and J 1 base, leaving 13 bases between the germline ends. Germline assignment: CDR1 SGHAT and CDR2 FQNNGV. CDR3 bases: TGTGCCAGCAGCTCTGATCAGGGGTTTAACTATGGCTACACCTTC. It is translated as CASSSDQGFNYGYTF. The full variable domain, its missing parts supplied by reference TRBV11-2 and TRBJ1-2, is EAGVAQSPRYKIIEKRQSVAFWCNPISGHATLYWYQQILGQGPKLLIQFQNNGVVDDSQLPKDRFSAERLKGVDSTLKIQPAKLEDSAVYLCASSSDQGFNYGYTFGSGTRLTVV.

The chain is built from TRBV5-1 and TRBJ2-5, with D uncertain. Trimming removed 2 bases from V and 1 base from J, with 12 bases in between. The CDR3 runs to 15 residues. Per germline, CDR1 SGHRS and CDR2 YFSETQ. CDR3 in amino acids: CASSFTGLPQETQYF. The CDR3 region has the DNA TGCGCCAGCAGCTTTACGGGCCTCCCCCAAGAGACCCAGTACTTC.

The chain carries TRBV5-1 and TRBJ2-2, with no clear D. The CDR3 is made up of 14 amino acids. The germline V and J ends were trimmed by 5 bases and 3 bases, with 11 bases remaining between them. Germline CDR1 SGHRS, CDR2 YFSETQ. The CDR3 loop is CASSGVTDTGELFF. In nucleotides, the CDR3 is TGCGCCAGCAGTGGGGTCACCGACACCGGGGAGCTGTTTTTT.